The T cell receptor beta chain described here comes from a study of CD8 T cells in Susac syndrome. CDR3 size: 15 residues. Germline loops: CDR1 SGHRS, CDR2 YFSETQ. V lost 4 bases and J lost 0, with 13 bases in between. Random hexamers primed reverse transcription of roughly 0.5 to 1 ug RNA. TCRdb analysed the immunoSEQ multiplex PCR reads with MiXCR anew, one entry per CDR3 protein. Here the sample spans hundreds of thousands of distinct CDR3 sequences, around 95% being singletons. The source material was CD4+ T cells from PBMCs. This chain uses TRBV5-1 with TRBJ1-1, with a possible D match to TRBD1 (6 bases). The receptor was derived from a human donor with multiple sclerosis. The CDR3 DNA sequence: TGCGCCAGCAGCCCCACCCGACAGGTGAACACTGAAGCTTTCTTT. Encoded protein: CASSPTRQVNTEAFF.